These 4 T cell receptor beta chains came from one sample sequenced in a study of cytomegalovirus exposure and HLA in healthy donors (dated by TCRdb to between 2016 and 2019). The library was prepared using the immunoSEQ multiplex PCR assay. For the multiplex PCR, a mixture combining 60 forward primers for TCR Vbeta segments and 13 reverse primers for TCR Jbeta segments was used. This is the immuneACCESS table as TCRdb keeps it, with only in-frame sequences that have V and J called. A part of the clones is gone; compared with another copy, unresolved V genes explain less than half, and the rest is unexplained. The sample table records approximately 150,000 clones; approximately 68% of these occur just once. The ten largest clones add up to approximately 2% of the sample. Sequencing was done on a sample of PBMCs. These receptors came from a man aged 35-49 years in good health and CMV-seronegative.

V usage is TRBV28 and J usage is TRBJ2-1; TRBD2 might be the D (5 bases). V was pared by 3 bases and J by 0 bases, with 9 bases between. Germline CDR1 reads MDHEN; CDR2 reads SYDVKM. The CDR3 totals 15 residues. Here the CDR3 DNA reads TGTGCCAGCAGTTTCTCTGGGAGCTCCTACAATGAGCAGTTCTTC. Its translation: CASSFSGSSYNEQFF. Full variable domain (remainder filled in from reference TRBV28 and TRBJ2-1): DVKVTQSSRYLVKRTGEKVFLECVQDMDHENMFWYRQDPGLGLRLIYFSYDVKMKEKGDIPEGYSVSREKKERFSLILESASTNQTSMYLCASSFSGSSYNEQFFGPGTRLTVL.

The rearrangement joins TRBV9 to TRBJ1-2, with D hard to call. V lost 4 bases and J 7 bases, leaving 17 bases between the germline ends. The CDR3 is made up of 14 amino acids. From germline, CDR1 is SGDLS and CDR2 YYNGEE. CDR3 sequence reads: CASSPTRQPSGYTF. The CDR3 DNA sequence: TGTGCCAGCAGCCCGACACGACAACCTTCTGGCTACACCTTC.

The chain links TRBV6-1 to TRBJ2-2; 11 bases line up with TRBD2. The V segment lost 3 bases and the J segment 7 bases; nucleotides outside the gene matches: 13. This CDR3 comprises 18 residues. CDR1 MNHNS and CDR2 SASEGT come from the germline V gene. CDR3 sequence (DNA): TGTGCCAGCAGTGACCCAGTGGGGGGACTAGCGGAAGACGGGGAGCTGTTTTTT. Amino acid sequence: CASSDPVGGLAEDGELFF.

The V and J genes are TRBV7-2 and TRBJ2-7; 13 bases are a match to TRBD2. The germline gives CDR1 SGHTA, CDR2 FQGNSA. The length of the CDR3 is 15 residues. Trimming removed 5 bases from V and 0 bases from J; junction bases left unmatched: 1. Here the CDR3 reads CASSRTSGSSYEQYF. The CDR3 DNA sequence: TGTGCCAGCAGCCGGACTAGCGGGAGCTCCTACGAGCAGTACTTC.